This TCR beta chain was recovered during a study of blood T cell repertoires in COVID-19. Trimming took off 5 bases at V and 5 bases at J, with 11 bases between the two ends. Germline V gene data show CDR1 as SGHTA and CDR2 as FQGNSA. The CDR3 has 13 residues. Generated by immunoSEQ multiplex PCR, the TCRdb table keeps only in-frame clones and is missing some. The sample lists about 47,000 clones, 75% to 90% occurring once. Source material: peripheral blood. This clonotype was sampled from a human donor with acute or convalescent COVID-19. The donor label of this sample is uncertain. J is TRBJ2-3 and V is TRBV7-2, with D perhaps TRBD2 (5 bases). The CDR3 loop reads CASSNPEGDTQYF. The CDR3 DNA follows: TGTGCCAGCAGCAACCCCGAGGGAGATACGCAGTATTTT.